Below are 27 T cell receptor beta chains sequenced from a single sample in a study of blood T cells in healthy people across ages. A J-beta primer mix and a sample-barcoded 5' primer were used in a second PCR of about 7 to 12 cycles. Via MiXCR, TCRdb re-called the 5' RACE reads, giving one row per CDR3 protein. The table lists some 1,800,000 distinct CDR3 sequences, roughly two fifths of them singletons. The sample was blood. Receptor source: a human donor in good health.

In its sample, this clonotype was seen once. V is TRBV10-3 and J is TRBJ2-7; TRBD2 agrees at 7 bases. From germline, CDR1 is ENHRY and CDR2 SYGVKD. V lost 8 bases and J lost 3; bases outside the gene matches: 7. The CDR3 has 13 residues. CDR3 amino acids: CAIASGAVYEQYF. The CDR3 nucleotides are TGTGCCATCGCCAGCGGGGCAGTCTACGAGCAGTACTTC.

This chain links TRBV5-1 with TRBJ2-5; a weak D match, TRBD1 (6 bases). V was cut by 1 base and J by 0 bases, with 10 bases left in between. Germline values: CDR1 SGHRS, CDR2 YFSETQ. The CDR3 sequence is 15 residues long. CDR3 amino acids: CASSLKWTDQETQYF. The CDR3 bases are TGCGCCAGCAGCTTGAAGTGGACAGACCAAGAGACCCAGTACTTC.

The gene calls are TRBV6-2 or TRBV6-3 and TRBJ2-3; perhaps TRBD2 as D (5 bases). This CDR3 region has 12 residues. Between the trimmed V and J ends, which lost 6 bases and 7 bases, there was a span of 11 bases. Germline V lookup: CDR1 MNHEY, CDR2 SVGEGT. The CDR3 is CASSSPSNTQYF. DNA for the CDR3: TGTGCCAGCAGCTCCCCTAGCAATACGCAGTATTTT.

This clonotype came up a few times. The chain links TRBV15 to TRBJ2-1; D ambiguous. CDR3 length: 16 amino acids. Germline assignment: CDR1 LNHNV and CDR2 YYDKDF (reference sequence). The V end lost 0 bases, the J end lost 4 bases, and 13 bases lay between the germline ends. CDR3 region: CATSRDDGVDYNEQFF. Here the CDR3 DNA reads TGTGCCACCAGCAGAGATGATGGGGTGGATTACAATGAGCAGTTCTTC.

The chain combines TRBV11-3 with TRBJ2-1; TRBD2 is a possible D gene (6 bases). CDR3 length equals 15 residues. V gave up 5 bases and J gave up 9 bases, with 20 bases separating them. CDR1 SGHNT and CDR2 YENEEA come from the germline V gene. The CDR3 sequence: CASSLRVGEDSEQFF. CDR3 coding DNA: TGTGCCAGCAGCCTGCGAGTGGGGGAGGATAGTGAGCAGTTCTTC.

V is TRBV5-1 and J is TRBJ2-7; D ambiguous. In germline, CDR1 is SGHRS, CDR2 YFSETQ. This CDR3 has 13 amino acids. The V end was cut by 0 bases, the J end by 7 bases, with 11 bases between. The CDR3 sequence: CASSLEISSEQYF. The CDR3 nucleotides are TGCGCCAGCAGCTTGGAAATCTCTTCGGAGCAGTACTTC. The entire variable domain, with the rest obtained from reference TRBV5-1 and TRBJ2-7, is as follows: KAGVTQTPRYLIKTRGQQVTLSCSPISGHRSVSWYQQTPGQGLQFLFEYFSETQRNKGNFPGRFSGRQFSNSRSEMNVSTLELGDSALYLCASSLEISSEQYFGPGTRLTVT.

This sequence joins TRBV29-1 and TRBJ2-7; 7 bases match TRBD1. J lost 5 bases, V lost 6 bases, and 10 bases had no gene match. Germline values: CDR1 SQVTM, CDR2 ANQGSEA. CDR3 length: 13 residues. CDR3 amino acids: CSVPGQRDHEQYF. The CDR3 DNA sequence: TGCAGCGTCCCGGGACAGCGAGATCACGAGCAGTACTTC.

The V gene is TRBV27, the J gene TRBJ2-1, with unresolved D. The germline CDR1 and CDR2 sequences are MNHEY and SMNVEV (reference sequence). This CDR3 spans 16 amino acids. V dropped 7 bases and J dropped 2 bases, with 18 bases sitting between them. CDR3 protein: CASKPLRQMAYNEQFF. CDR3 bases: TGTGCCAGCAAACCCCTGCGTCAGATGGCCTACAATGAGCAGTTCTTC.

This clonotype was seen only a few times. The chain uses TRBV7-8 and TRBJ2-5; maybe TRBD2 (5 bases). The CDR3 consists of 14 residues. V was shortened by 2 bases and J by 1 base, with 8 bases between the two germline ends. Germline values: CDR1 SGHVS, CDR2 FQNEAQ. The CDR3: CASSLTRVQETQYF. The CDR3 DNA reads TGTGCCAGCAGCTTAACGAGGGTCCAAGAGACCCAGTACTTC. Combining the CDR3 with reference TRBV7-8 and TRBJ2-5 gives the whole variable domain GAGVSQSPRYKVAKRGQDVALRCDPISGHVSLFWYQQALGQGPEFLTYFQNEAQLDKSGLPSDRFFAERPEGSVSTLKIQRTQQEDSAVYLCASSLTRVQETQYFGPGTRLLVL.

This clonotype was seen a handful of times. This chain's CDR3 is CASRGRDLYNEQFF. CDR3 DNA: TGTGCCAGCAGGGGACGGGACCTATACAATGAGCAGTTCTTC. The chain employs TRBV12-3 or TRBV12-4 and TRBJ2-1; TRBD1 or TRBD2 may be the D gene (5 bases each). V lost 6 bases and J lost 4, with 13 bases in between. This CDR3 is built from 14 residues.

This clonotype was observed once. One junction end does not reproduce the germline sequence, and a read error may be involved. The chain links TRBV6-5 to TRBJ2-3; 11 bases align to TRBD2. The CDR3 has 15 amino acids. Germline CDR1 is MNHEY and CDR2 is SVGAGI. CDR3 amino acids: CASGLSGGAIDTRYF. CDR3 coding DNA: TGTGCCAGCGGCCTTAGCGGGGGGGCCATAGATACGCGGTATTTT.

This clonotype was counted a few times. V gene TRBV6-5 combines with J gene TRBJ2-4, with D perhaps TRBD2 (6 bases). The V gene's germline CDR1 is MNHEY and CDR2 SVGAGI. V was pared by 3 bases and J by 13 bases, with 19 bases between. The CDR3 is 14 residues long. CDR3 sequence reads: CASSYDGGTSPQYF. The CDR3 DNA is TGTGCCAGCAGTTATGACGGGGGTACTAGCCCCCAGTACTTC.

This clonotype was observed a handful of times. V usage is TRBV6-7 and J usage is TRBJ2-7; 9 nucleotides line up with TRBD1. TRBV6-7 is flagged as an ORF with uncertain function. The CDR3 totals 15 residues. V dropped 6 bases and J dropped 4; count of bases not matched to a gene: 10. CDR3 sequence reads: CASSLRDRAPYEQYF. The CDR3 DNA reads as TGTGCCAGCAGCCTCCGGGACAGGGCACCATACGAGCAGTACTTC.

To note about this clonotype: A much larger clone differs by one base, so this may be a read error. CDR3 protein: CSVRKDRAHGYTF. The CDR3 DNA follows: TGCAGCGTTAGAAAGGACAGGGCCCATGGCTACACCTTC. The chain uses TRBV29-1 and TRBJ1-2; TRBD1 matches 8 bases. Germline loops: CDR1 SQVTM, CDR2 ANQGSEA. This CDR3 contains 13 residues. Trimming removed 5 bases from V and 6 bases from J; junction bases left unmatched: 8.

This clonotype was seen a handful of times. V and J are TRBV20-1 and TRBJ2-3, with TRBD2 identical over 9 bases. V gave up 0 bases and J gave up 11 bases; unmatched junction bases: 15. The CDR3 is 16 amino acids. From germline, CDR1 is DFQATT and CDR2 SNEGSKA (reference sequence). In DNA, the CDR3 is TGCAGTGCTAGAGATCGGGCTAGCGGGGTGTCACTAGGGCAGTATTTT. Its translation is CSARDRASGVSLGQYF.

J is TRBJ2-5 and V is TRBV7-3; D is uncertain. This CDR3 is built from 13 residues. Germline assignment: CDR1 SGHTA and CDR2 FQGTGA. The V end lost 2 bases, the J end lost 3 bases, and 7 bases lay between the germline ends. The CDR3 spells CASSLSYEETQYF. For the CDR3, the DNA is TGTGCCAGCAGCTTATCCTATGAAGAGACCCAGTACTTC.

The chain links TRBV10-3 to TRBJ1-5, with a possible D match to TRBD1 (6 bases). Trimming left V 0 bases short and J 4 bases short, with 16 bases between. The CDR3 consists of 17 residues. Looked up from germline, CDR1 is ENHRY and CDR2 is SYGVKD. The chain's CDR3 is CAISESPGRGGNQPQHF. CDR3 nucleotides: TGTGCCATCAGTGAGTCCCCTGGCAGGGGAGGTAATCAGCCCCAGCATTTT.

Regarding this clonotype: One end of the junction varies from germline; a read error may be responsible. CDR3 sequence (DNA): TGCGCCAGCAGCTTACGGGATTACTCTGGGGCCAACGTCCGGACTTTC. Amino acid sequence: CASSLRDYSGANVRTF. The rearrangement links TRBV5-1 to TRBJ2-6; D might be TRBD1 or TRBD2, each matching 5 bases. This CDR3 contains 16 residues. Germline-derived CDR1 and CDR2 are SGHRS and YFSETQ.

The chain recombines TRBV7-8 with TRBJ2-7; TRBD1 or TRBD2 may be the D gene (6 bases each). This CDR3 spans 15 amino acids. Germline CDR1 SGHVS, CDR2 FQNEAQ. With 5 bases removed from V and 2 bases from J, the gap between germline ends came to 16 bases. The DNA of the CDR3 is TGTGCCAGCAGCGGTGGGGGGACACTCACCTACGAGCAGTACTTC. It encodes CASSGGGTLTYEQYF.

This clonotype was detected once. The chain combines TRBV4-1 with TRBJ1-5, with D uncertain. Germline V lookup: CDR1 MGHRA, CDR2 YSYEKL. Trimming removed 1 base at V and 7 bases at J, with 11 bases between. The CDR3 consists of 14 residues. The CDR3 sequence is CASSQGVGTQPQHF. The CDR3, as DNA: TGCGCCAGCAGCCAAGGGGTGGGTACCCAGCCCCAGCATTTT.

CDR3 residues: CSATKGGAYNEQFF. The CDR3, as DNA: TGCAGCGCCACGAAGGGTGGGGCGTACAATGAGCAGTTCTTC. V usage is TRBV20-1 and J usage is TRBJ2-1; perhaps TRBD1 as D (5 bases). The CDR3 is 14 residues long. Germline V gene lookup returns CDR1 DFQATT and CDR2 SNEGSKA (reference sequence).

CDR3 DNA: TGTGCCAGCTCACTTTCGATCGTGACAGTGAACACTGAAGCTTTCTTT. As protein: CASSLSIVTVNTEAFF. The J gene is TRBJ1-1, the V gene TRBV3-1; the D gene is possibly TRBD1 (5 bases). The germline V gene encodes CDR1 LGHDT and CDR2 YNNKEL (reference sequence). The CDR3 has 16 residues. The V and J ends lost 8 bases and 0 bases respectively, with 19 bases between them. The variable domain in full, completed from reference TRBV3-1 and TRBJ1-1, reads DTAVSQTPKYLVTQMGNDKSIKCEQNLGHDTMYWYKQDSKKFLKIMFSYNNKELIINETVPNRFSPKSPDKAHLNLHINSLELGDSAVYFCASSLSIVTVNTEAFFGQGTRLTVV.

This clonotype appeared once. J is TRBJ2-3 and V is TRBV3-1, with D perhaps TRBD1 (5 bases). The CDR3 consists of 14 residues. CDR1 LGHDT and CDR2 YNNKEL come from the germline V gene (reference sequence). V lost 4 bases to trimming and J lost 8 bases, with 16 bases between them. The CDR3 coding sequence is TGTGCCAGCAGCCCAGTTCAGGGTTCAACTACGCAGTATTTT. Translating gives CASSPVQGSTTQYF.

This clonotype was recorded once. The chain recombines TRBV5-1 with TRBJ1-2; D not certain. CDR1 and CDR2 (germline): SGHRS, YFSETQ. Trimming shortened V by 7 bases and J by 6 bases, and 22 bases separated the two germline ends. The CDR3 contains 15 residues. The CDR3: CASLRSPSYEDGYTF. The CDR3 coding sequence is TGCGCCAGCCTCCGGTCCCCGTCTTATGAGGATGGCTACACCTTC.

A remark on this clonotype: Because it lacks the conserved phenylalanine or tryptophan at the end, this CDR3 is likely a read error. V gene TRBV7-6 combines with J gene TRBJ2-1; TRBD2 matches at 8 bases. The CDR3 sequence is 15 residues long. From germline, CDR1 is SGHVS and CDR2 FNYEAQ. V lost 4 bases and J lost 7; bases outside the gene matches: 9. In DNA form, the CDR3 reads TGTGCCAGCAGCTGGGTGGAGCGGGGGCGGAATGAGCAGTTCTGC. Protein sequence: CASSWVERGRNEQFC.

This sequence joins TRBV20-1 and TRBJ2-2; D unclear. The CDR3 has 16 residues. The V gene lost 0 bases and the J gene lost 1 base, with 12 bases spanning the gap. Germline CDR1 and CDR2: DFQATT and SNEGSKA (reference sequence). The CDR3, as DNA: TGCAGTGCTAGAGATAGTCGTGCCTTGAACACCGGGGAGCTGTTTTTT. It codes for CSARDSRALNTGELFF.

Written as DNA, the CDR3 is TGTGCCAGCAGCTTTTTGGTTAAAACCTACGAGCAGTACTTC. This translates into CASSFLVKTYEQYF. The rearrangement links TRBV5-6 to TRBJ2-7; D gene ambiguous. Per germline, CDR1 SGHDT and CDR2 YYEEEE. The CDR3 has 14 amino acids. V lost 2 bases, J lost 2 bases, and 11 bases lay in between.